This T cell receptor beta chain is from a study of blood T cell repertoires in COVID-19. About the study: Both acute and convalescent COVID-19 samples were obtained from the United States, Italy and Spain.

In regard to this clone: Other nucleotide sequences from this sample produce the same CDR3.

Germline values: CDR1 MGHRA, CDR2 YSYEKL. The CDR3 has 14 residues. Trimming stripped 0 bases from V and 3 bases from J, with 8 bases between. Assay used: immunoSEQ multiplex PCR; TCRdb lists only in-frame clones, some missing. Of 100,000 or so clones listed, 91% are singletons. The rearrangement uses TRBV4-1 and TRBJ2-5; maybe TRBD1 (5 bases). This clonotype originated in a man younger than 30 with acute or convalescent COVID-19. Material: peripheral blood. CDR3 coding DNA: TGCGCCAGCAGCCAAGATGGGGCAGAAGAGACCCAGTACTTC. Its translation: CASSQDGAEETQYF.